The clone carrying this TCR beta chain was detected a few times. TCR beta CDR3 regions were amplified from RNA. HTBI primers were used for first-round RT-PCR of the TCR CDR3. TCRdb ran MiXCR on the multiplex PCR reads and lists one entry per CDR3 protein. The sample contains some 490,000 distinct CDR3 sequences, 20% to 25% of which appear only once. Extraction of PBMCs used roughly 10 ml of fresh peripheral blood. Trimming left V 2 bases short and J 0 bases short, with 8 bases between. Germline CDR1 and CDR2: SNHLY and FYNNEI. The CDR3 consists of 14 residues. The data derive from a study of T cells in Graves' hyperthyroidism and ophthalmopathy. Background on the study: At the time of initial diagnosis and before any treatment, peripheral blood was collected.

The sample taken for sequencing was blood. The receptor comes from a woman in her 70s with Graves' ophthalmopathy. The chain uses TRBV2 and TRBJ2-7, with D uncertain. CDR3 bases: TGTGCCAGCAGTGAACCTGGGTTCTCCTACGAGCAGTACTTC. This gives the protein CASSEPGFSYEQYF.